This TCR beta chain was retrieved from a study of cytomegalovirus exposure and HLA in healthy donors. Study overall: There were 350 to 450 genotyped donors. Of these, roughly 86% fell in the genetic ancestry cluster associated with self-reported Caucasian donors. Study-wide results and limits: TCR association rates varied by HLA locus in a later analysis, with DRB1 highest and HLA-C lowest. Earlier analysis looked at TCR beta V segments, and most were productive about 87% or about 30% of the time.

13 Jbeta primers and 60 Vbeta primers were used for the PCR. The table came from immunoSEQ multiplex PCR; TCRdb's copy has only in-frame clones and leaves some out. Of 80,000 or so clones listed, roughly 82% are singletons. In regard to this clone: Antigen unknown.

This CDR3 region has 15 residues. CDR1 is MGHDK and CDR2 is SYGVNS in the germline V gene. V was clipped by 1 base and J by 0 bases, with 8 bases between them. The clonotype comes from a male donor in good health and CMV-seropositive. The V gene is TRBV25-1, the J gene TRBJ2-3; tentatively, D is TRBD2 (5 bases). The specimen was PBMCs. The CDR3 DNA is TGTGCCAGCAGTGAATGGCGACTAAGCACAGATACGCAGTATTTT. Protein sequence: CASSEWRLSTDTQYF.